Presented here are 4 T cell receptor beta chains from one specimen sequenced in a study of blood T cell repertoires in COVID-19. Using immunoSEQ multiplex PCR, the repertoire was profiled, and TCRdb retains in-frame clones only, with some absent. The data contain 150,000 to 200,000 clones, around 80% of them singletons. Sequenced sample: peripheral blood. These TCRs come from a man aged 60 to 75 with active or convalescent COVID-19.

This chain connects TRBV5-4 to TRBJ2-1; 10 bases agree with TRBD1. V trimming: 4 bases; J trimming: 6 bases; junction bases outside the gene matches: 7. The CDR3 runs 15 residues. From germline, CDR1 is SGHNT and CDR2 YYREEE (reference sequence). The CDR3 here is CASSDGQGGLNEQFF. CDR3 DNA sequence: TGTGCCAGCAGCGATGGACAGGGGGGACTCAATGAGCAGTTCTTC.

The rearrangement links TRBV5-1 to TRBJ2-1, with D unclear. V was cut by 3 bases and J by 0 bases, with 10 bases left in between. Germline CDR1 is SGHRS and CDR2 is YFSETQ. The CDR3 covers 15 residues. The CDR3 here is CASSSVPSSYNEQFF. In nucleotides, the CDR3 is TGCGCCAGCAGCTCCGTCCCCAGCTCCTACAATGAGCAGTTCTTC.

In its sample, this clone was seen a few times. The V gene is TRBV5-6, the J gene TRBJ1-1, with D hard to call. With 0 bases removed from V and 10 bases from J, the gap between germline ends came to 13 bases. CDR1 SGHDT and CDR2 YYEEEE come from the germline V gene. This CDR3 spans 13 amino acids. The CDR3 is CASSLGEVPVAFF. DNA of the CDR3: TGTGCCAGCAGCTTGGGAGAGGTCCCGGTAGCTTTCTTT.

This clone was found a few times. The chain has TRBV7-9 and TRBJ2-5; the D gene is possibly TRBD1 (5 bases). V lost 3 bases and J lost 4, with 9 bases in between. The CDR3 covers 13 residues. Germline V gives CDR1 SEHNR, CDR2 FQNEAQ (reference sequence). Here the CDR3 DNA reads TGTGCCAGCAGCTTCACAGGCGGAGAGACCCAGTACTTC. The encoded protein is CASSFTGGETQYF.